The clone carrying this TCR beta chain was found a few times. Antigen: not known. This CDR3 has 14 amino acids. Trimming removed 7 bases at V and 5 bases at J, with 17 bases between. The germline gives CDR1 LNHDA, CDR2 SQIVND (reference sequence). These data originate in a study of glioma-infiltrating T cells. Study-level points and caveats: Above-expected tissue-blood divergence occurred in all gliomas, most in low-grade ones. Only very few CDR3 sequences appeared in both tissue and blood.

TCR alpha and beta CDR3 regions were amplified from RNA using iRepertoire nested multiplex PCR. One-step reverse transcription and amplification started from approximately 100-400 ng of tissue mRNA or PBMC total RNA. A single record per CDR3 protein comes from TCRdb applying MiXCR to the multiplex PCR reads. The data contain around 20,000 distinct CDR3 sequences, around 24% of them singletons. The material sequenced was glioma tissue, nonneoplastic brain tissue, or PBMCs (not recorded which). This clonotype was sampled from a human donor with low-grade glioma or glioblastoma, undergoing nonglioma brain surgery, or in good health (not recorded which). The V and J genes are TRBV19 and TRBJ1-2; no clear D gene. CDR3 amino acids: CASNTGRFSYGYTF. The CDR3, as DNA: TGTGCCAGTAACACTGGAAGATTCAGTTATGGCTACACCTTC.